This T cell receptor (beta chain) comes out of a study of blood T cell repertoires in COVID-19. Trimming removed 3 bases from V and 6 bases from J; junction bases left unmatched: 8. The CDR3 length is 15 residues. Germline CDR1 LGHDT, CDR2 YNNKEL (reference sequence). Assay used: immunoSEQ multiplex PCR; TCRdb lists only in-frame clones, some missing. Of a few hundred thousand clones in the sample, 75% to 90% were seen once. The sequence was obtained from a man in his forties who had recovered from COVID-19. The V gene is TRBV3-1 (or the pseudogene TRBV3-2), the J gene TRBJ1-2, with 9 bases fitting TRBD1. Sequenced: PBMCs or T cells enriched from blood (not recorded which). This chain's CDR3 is CASSQETGGMNGYTF. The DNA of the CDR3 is TGTGCCAGCAGCCAGGAGACAGGGGGGATGAATGGCTACACCTTC.